Listed below are T cell receptor beta chains from one sample, sequenced in a study of Graves' ophthalmopathy and Graves' hyperthyroidism. TCRdb re-derived calls from the multiplex PCR reads in MiXCR, one entry per CDR3 protein. The sample contains about 740,000 distinct CDR3 sequences, 40% of which appear only once. The sample comprised peripheral blood. These receptors originate from an adult man with Graves' ophthalmopathy. Both conserved end residues are part of each CDR3. The D gene is left open where the match is weak. A clone size is listed for some rows: how often the clone was seen (once, few, many), or a class if it is expanded.

v_gene: TRBV7-2
j_gene: TRBJ2-2
d_gene: TRBD2
abundance: few
CDR3aa: CASSTPGLAGAGELFF
CDR3nt: TGTGCCAGCAGCACCCCGGGACTAGCGGGGGCCGGGGAGCTGTTTTTT

v_gene: TRBV7-8
j_gene: TRBJ2-3
d_gene: NA
abundance: many
CDR3aa: CASSLGLGTDTQYF
CDR3nt: TGTGCCAGCAGCTTAGGGTTGGGAACAGATACGCAGTATTTT

v_gene: TRBV20-1
j_gene: TRBJ2-7
d_gene: NA
abundance: few
CDR3aa: CSAKLGGYEQYF
CDR3nt: TGCAGTGCGAAACTAGGCGGGTACGAGCAGTACTTC

v_gene: TRBV7-9
j_gene: TRBJ2-2
d_gene: TRBD1
abundance: NA
CDR3aa: CASSLANRGLFF
CDR3nt: TGTGCCAGCAGCTTAGCCAACAGGGGGCTGTTTTTT

v_gene: TRBV20-1
j_gene: TRBJ1-2
d_gene: NA
abundance: few
CDR3aa: CSARKTGENYGYTF
CDR3nt: TGCAGTGCGAGAAAGACAGGAGAAAACTATGGCTACACCTTC

v_gene: TRBV20-1
j_gene: TRBJ2-7
d_gene: TRBD1
abundance: NA
CDR3aa: CSARSWDSSYEQYF
CDR3nt: TGCAGTGCTAGATCATGGGACAGCTCCTACGAGCAGTACTTC

v_gene: TRBV24-1
j_gene: TRBJ1-4
d_gene: NA
abundance: many
CDR3aa: CANRGEKLFF
CDR3nt: TGTGCGAATCGGGGGGAAAAACTGTTTTTT

v_gene: TRBV5-1
j_gene: TRBJ1-1
d_gene: NA
abundance: NA
CDR3aa: CASRGGSTEAFF
CDR3nt: TGCGCCAGCAGGGGGGGGAGCACTGAAGCTTTCTTT

v_gene: TRBV7-2
j_gene: TRBJ1-6
d_gene: NA
abundance: NA
CDR3aa: CASSFFVGTQNSPLHF
CDR3nt: TGTGCCAGCAGCTTTTTCGTCGGGACACAAAATTCACCCCTCCACTTT

v_gene: TRBV14
j_gene: TRBJ2-7
d_gene: TRBD2
abundance: NA
CDR3aa: CASSIRGGPYEQYF
CDR3nt: TGTGCCAGCAGCATACGGGGGGGCCCCTACGAGCAGTACTTC

v_gene: TRBV20-1
j_gene: TRBJ2-7
d_gene: NA
abundance: many
CDR3aa: CSAHRGSYEQYF
CDR3nt: TGCAGTGCCCACCGGGGCTCCTACGAGCAGTACTTC

v_gene: TRBV2
j_gene: TRBJ2-5
d_gene: NA
abundance: NA
CDR3aa: CASSVKTQYF
CDR3nt: TGTGCCAGCAGTGTGAAGACCCAGTACTTC

v_gene: TRBV7-8
j_gene: TRBJ2-5
d_gene: NA
abundance: NA
CDR3aa: CASSERAGDGETQYF
CDR3nt: TGTGCCAGCAGTGAAAGGGCAGGGGACGGAGAGACCCAGTACTTC

v_gene: TRBV9
j_gene: TRBJ1-2
d_gene: TRBD1
abundance: many
CDR3aa: CASSFTGAGDGYTF
CDR3nt: TGTGCCAGCAGCTTTACAGGGGCTGGAGATGGCTACACCTTC

v_gene: TRBV10-3
j_gene: TRBJ1-1
d_gene: NA
abundance: NA
CDR3aa: CAISERDTAEAFF
CDR3nt: TGTGCCATCAGTGAGCGGGACACGGCTGAAGCTTTCTTT

v_gene: TRBV7-8
j_gene: TRBJ1-1
d_gene: NA
abundance: many
CDR3aa: CASSLYMGRTTEAFF
CDR3nt: TGTGCCAGCAGCTTATACATGGGACGGACCACTGAAGCTTTCTTT

v_gene: TRBV5-6
j_gene: TRBJ2-7
d_gene: TRBD2
abundance: NA
CDR3aa: CASSSKRVAGARHEQYF
CDR3nt: TGTGCCAGCAGCTCAAAAAGGGTAGCGGGAGCTCGCCACGAGCAGTACTTC

v_gene: TRBV29-1
j_gene: TRBJ2-7
d_gene: NA
abundance: many
CDR3aa: CSVEDRVGRRYEQYF
CDR3nt: TGCAGCGTTGAAGATCGGGTAGGACGGAGATACGAGCAGTACTTC

v_gene: TRBV6-2/TRBV6-3
j_gene: TRBJ1-5
d_gene: NA
abundance: NA
CDR3aa: CASSHWETGLNNQPQHF
CDR3nt: TGTGCCAGCAGTCACTGGGAAACAGGACTTAACAATCAGCCCCAGCATTTT

v_gene: TRBV5-5
j_gene: TRBJ1-4
d_gene: NA
abundance: NA
CDR3aa: CASSQDPHNEKLFF
CDR3nt: TGCGCCAGCAGCCAAGACCCACATAATGAAAAACTGTTTTTT

v_gene: TRBV6-6
j_gene: TRBJ1-2
d_gene: NA
abundance: few
CDR3aa: CASSYAGEDGYTF
CDR3nt: TGTGCCAGCAGTTACGCAGGGGAGGATGGCTACACCTTC

v_gene: TRBV7-9
j_gene: TRBJ1-1
d_gene: NA
abundance: many
CDR3aa: CASSFFNTEAFF
CDR3nt: TGTGCCAGCAGCTTTTTCAACACTGAAGCTTTCTTT

v_gene: TRBV11-2
j_gene: TRBJ1-1
d_gene: NA
abundance: many
CDR3aa: CASSNSIREAFF
CDR3nt: TGTGCCAGCAGCAACAGTATACGTGAAGCTTTCTTT

v_gene: TRBV2
j_gene: TRBJ1-5
d_gene: TRBD1
abundance: many
CDR3aa: CASSVGRGSQPQHF
CDR3nt: TGTGCCAGCAGTGTAGGCAGGGGGTCTCAGCCCCAGCATTTT

v_gene: TRBV6-2/TRBV6-3
j_gene: TRBJ1-1
d_gene: NA
abundance: NA
CDR3aa: CASSSNRDGAEAFF
CDR3nt: TGTGCCAGCAGTTCCAACAGGGACGGCGCTGAAGCTTTCTTT

v_gene: TRBV10-3
j_gene: TRBJ2-7
d_gene: NA
abundance: NA
CDR3aa: CAIRSVDYEQYF
CDR3nt: TGTGCCATCCGTTCGGTGGACTACGAGCAGTACTTC